A single sample is the source of the 10 T cell receptor beta chains below, sequenced in a study of beta chain features in type 1 diabetes. The study reverse transcribed the entire isolated RNA, so it sequenced expressed TCRB transcripts. TCRdb keeps only in-frame clones here, not all; method: immunoSEQ multiplex PCR. Here the sample spans more than 150,000 clones, about 13% being singletons. The sequencing input was central memory CD4+ T cells from blood. The receptor set was obtained from a woman in her late teens or twenties in good health.

This clone showed up just a few times. The genes are TRBV6-5 and TRBJ2-5, with 7 bases that match TRBD1. Germline assignment: CDR1 MNHEY and CDR2 SVGAGI. The CDR3 extends over 14 amino acids. The J segment lost 5 bases and the V segment lost 2 bases, leaving 5 bases of the junction unmatched. The CDR3, as DNA: TGTGCCAGCAGTTACAACACAGGGGTGGAGACCCAGTACTTC. This encodes CASSYNTGVETQYF.

This clone has only a few counts. CDR3 sequence: CATYFNRGLGETQYF. In DNA form, the CDR3 reads TGTGCCACCTACTTTAATAGAGGGCTTGGAGAGACCCAGTACTTC. J is TRBJ2-5 and V is TRBV28, with D maybe TRBD2 (5 bases). Trimming took off 10 bases at V and 4 bases at J, with 22 bases between the two ends. Germline assignment: CDR1 MDHEN and CDR2 SYDVKM. The CDR3 is 15 residues long.

The chain couples TRBV30 to TRBJ1-3; D remains ambiguous. This CDR3 has 12 amino acids. Trimming removed 3 bases at V and 1 base at J, with 4 bases between. Germline CDR1 and CDR2: GTSNPN and SVGIG (reference sequence). CDR3 loop: CAWRASGNTIYF. The CDR3 DNA follows: TGTGCCTGGAGAGCATCTGGAAACACCATATATTTT.

The rearrangement links TRBV25-1 to TRBJ1-4; a possible D gene is TRBD1 (5 bases). There are 13 residues in the CDR3. Germline CDR1 is MGHDK and CDR2 is SYGVNS. Trimming removed 9 bases from V and 5 bases from J, with 13 bases in between. CDR3 DNA sequence: TGTGCCAGTCAGCGGGGGGGAAATGAAAAACTGTTTTTT. It encodes CASQRGGNEKLFF.

This clone showed up just a few times. This chain's CDR3 is CASGQSNTEAFF. CDR3 sequence (DNA): TGTGCCAGCGGACAGTCGAACACTGAAGCTTTCTTT. This chain links TRBV11-2 with TRBJ1-1; tentatively, D is TRBD1 (6 bases). Germline CDR1 SGHAT, CDR2 FQNNGV. This CDR3 is built from 12 residues. Trimming left V 8 bases short and J 1 base short, with 8 bases between.

The CDR3 spells CASSLASGRSNYGYTF. The DNA for the CDR3 is TGTGCCAGCAGCTTGGCCAGCGGCAGATCTAACTATGGCTACACCTTC. The rearrangement joins TRBV5-4 to TRBJ1-2; D uncertain. Germline assignment: CDR1 SGHNT and CDR2 YYREEE (reference sequence). V shed 0 bases and J shed 0 bases, with 12 bases lying between them. The CDR3 consists of 16 residues.

A few counts support this clone. The chain couples TRBV11-2 to TRBJ1-4; 8 bases are a match to TRBD1. The CDR3 extends over 15 amino acids. After removal of 1 base from V and 8 bases from J, the junction contained 6 bases not matched to a gene. CDR1 is SGHAT, CDR2 FQNNGV, per germline. This chain's CDR3 is CASSLGTGRAEKLFF. The CDR3 DNA reads TGTGCCAGCAGCTTAGGGACAGGGAGGGCAGAAAAACTGTTTTTT.

This chain's CDR3 is CASSRGRMGDAGELFF. CDR3 coding DNA: TGCGCCAGCAGCAGGGGGCGAATGGGTGACGCCGGGGAGCTGTTTTTT. The V and J genes are TRBV5-1 and TRBJ2-2; the match to TRBD1 covers 7 bases. Germline V lookup: CDR1 SGHRS, CDR2 YFSETQ. CDR3 length: 16 amino acids. V shed 4 bases and J 6 bases; nucleotides not matched to a gene: 12.

This clone was picked up a small number of times. The chain uses TRBV5-1 and TRBJ2-5; TRBD2 agrees at 13 bases. Per germline, CDR1 SGHRS and CDR2 YFSETQ. This CDR3 region has 18 residues. Trimming at V came to 5 bases and at J to 4 bases, leaving 14 bases not matched to a gene. CDR3 nucleotide sequence: TGCGCCAGCAGTTTTGGACTAGCGGGAGCCGGGAGTGGAGAGACCCAGTACTTC. This gives the protein CASSFGLAGAGSGETQYF.

This clone was observed a handful of times. V and J are TRBV10-3 and TRBJ2-5; D perhaps matches TRBD2 (6 bases). The germline V and J ends were trimmed by 3 bases and 5 bases, with 13 bases remaining between them. This CDR3 spans 14 amino acids. Per the germline V gene, CDR1 is ENHRY and CDR2 is SYGVKD. CDR3 loop: CAISDSGVLETQYF. CDR3 nucleotide sequence: TGTGCCATCAGTGATTCGGGGGTCTTGGAGACCCAGTACTTC.